The 28 T cell receptor beta chains reported below all come from one sample, sequenced in a study of T cell responses to AZD1222 COVID-19 vaccine. The repertoire was sequenced with immunoSEQ multiplex PCR; TCRdb's copy has only in-frame clones and lacks some. The data contain 120,000 or so clones, less than 90% of them singletons. Sequences were derived from peripheral blood, sampled on day 0 of AZD1222 vaccination. These receptors were collected from an adult in good health.

The genes are TRBV11-1 and TRBJ2-7; a possible D gene is TRBD1 (5 bases). CDR3 length: 15 residues. V shed 2 bases and J shed 1 base, with 12 bases lying between them. Germline V gives CDR1 SGHAT, CDR2 FQDESV (reference sequence). The CDR3 DNA follows: TGTGCCAGCAGCTTATATAGACAGCCATCCTACGAGCAGTACTTC. Its translation: CASSLYRQPSYEQYF. Complete variable domain (other parts from reference TRBV11-1 and TRBJ2-7): EAEVAQSPRYKITEKSQAVAFWCDPISGHATLYWYRQILGQGPELLVQFQDESVVDDSQLPKDRFSAERLKGVDSTLKIQPAELGDSAMYLCASSLYRQPSYEQYFGPGTRLTVT.

This clone was detected only once. The chain joins TRBV2 to TRBJ1-2; D is perhaps TRBD1 (5 bases). This CDR3 has 12 residues. CDR1 and CDR2 (germline): SNHLY, FYNNEI. V was clipped by 2 bases and J by 8 bases, with 9 bases between them. CDR3 sequence (DNA): TGTGCCAGCAGTGAAACCGGGGGGGGCTACACCTTC. Translation gives CASSETGGGYTF.

This chain links TRBV5-1 with TRBJ1-2, with a possible D match to TRBD1 (5 bases). The V gene's germline CDR1 is SGHRS and CDR2 YFSETQ. Trimming pared 3 bases from V and 4 bases from J, leaving 7 bases between. CDR3 length: 12 residues. The CDR3 region is CASSSGSYGYTF. The DNA of the CDR3 is TGCGCCAGCAGCTCAGGGTCCTATGGCTACACCTTC.

This clone was seen a single time. The junction does not match germline at one end; this may be a read error. The chain links TRBV7-7 to TRBJ2-3, with TRBD2 identical over 10 bases. The CDR3 is 16 amino acids. Germline-derived CDR1 and CDR2 are SSHAT and FNYEAQ (reference sequence). DNA of the CDR3: TGTGCTAGCAGCCAAGGAGCGGGAGGGAGCACAGATACGCAGTATTTT. Translation: CASSQGAGGSTDTQYF.

CDR3 protein: CASADRDRGIGYTF. The CDR3 DNA is TGTGCTAGTGCTGACCGGGACCGGGGAATTGGCTACACCTTC. The chain carries TRBV12-5 and TRBJ1-2, with D tentatively TRBD1 (5 bases). The ends were cut back, 7 bases at V and 7 bases at J, with 19 bases in the middle. The CDR3 sequence is 14 residues long. Germline CDR1 and CDR2: LGHNT and FRNRAP.

J is TRBJ2-1 and V is TRBV11-1, with TRBD2 matching over 11 bases. J lost 7 bases, V lost 3 bases, and 2 bases had no gene match. The CDR3 spans 14 residues. Germline lookup yields CDR1 SGHAT and CDR2 FQDESV (reference sequence). DNA for the CDR3: TGTGCCAGCAGCTTTAGGACTAGCGGGAATGAGCAGTTCTTC. Translation gives CASSFRTSGNEQFF. The whole variable domain, filled in from reference TRBV11-1 and TRBJ2-1, reads EAEVAQSPRYKITEKSQAVAFWCDPISGHATLYWYRQILGQGPELLVQFQDESVVDDSQLPKDRFSAERLKGVDSTLKIQPAELGDSAMYLCASSFRTSGNEQFFGPGTRLTVL.

The chain combines TRBV30 with TRBJ1-5; the match to TRBD1 covers 8 bases. The germline gives CDR1 GTSNPN, CDR2 SVGIG (reference sequence). After removal of 4 bases from V and 0 bases from J, the junction contained 11 bases not matched to a gene. CDR3 length equals 17 residues. CDR3 loop: CAWNTKIGTGSNQPQHF. Here the CDR3 DNA reads TGTGCCTGGAACACGAAGATAGGGACAGGTAGCAATCAGCCCCAGCATTTT.

The chain uses TRBV7-9 and TRBJ2-1; the match to TRBD1 covers 10 bases. Germline V gives CDR1 SEHNR, CDR2 FQNEAQ (reference sequence). The length of the CDR3 is 16 residues. J was trimmed by 5 bases and V by 5 bases; bases with no gene match: 9. CDR3 nucleotide sequence: TGTGCCAGCAGCCATAGAGGGGACAGGGGTAACAATGAGCAGTTCTTC. Amino acids: CASSHRGDRGNNEQFF.

The CDR3 protein is CASSLGQSDGYTF. The CDR3 DNA is TGTGCCAGCTCTCTGGGACAGAGCGACGGCTACACCTTC. The V and J genes are TRBV18 and TRBJ1-2, with TRBD1 matching over 7 bases. The CDR3 extends over 13 amino acids. The junction had 9 bases not matched to a gene; V was cut back by 6 bases and J by 8 bases. Germline assignment: CDR1 KGHSH and CDR2 LQKENI.

The chain carries TRBV28 and TRBJ1-1; no definite D call. The CDR3 has 12 residues. Trimming pared 2 bases from V and 9 bases from J, leaving 10 bases between. The V gene's germline CDR1 is MDHEN and CDR2 SYDVKM. CDR3 in amino acids: CASSLVSGKAFF. CDR3 coding DNA: TGTGCCAGCAGTTTAGTTTCGGGTAAAGCTTTCTTT.

The gene calls are TRBV3-1 (or the pseudogene TRBV3-2) and TRBJ2-1; 9 positions match TRBD2. Germline CDR1 reads LGHDT; CDR2 reads YNNKEL (reference sequence). Unmatched junction bases numbered 6, after V lost 0 bases and J lost 6 bases. The CDR3 contains 16 residues. The CDR3 reads CASSQDRGAGGNEQFF. The CDR3 DNA reads as TGTGCCAGCAGCCAAGATAGGGGAGCGGGGGGCAATGAGCAGTTCTTC.

V is TRBV7-9 and J is TRBJ2-7; D unclear. CDR1 is SEHNR, CDR2 FQNEAQ, per germline (reference sequence). V lost 2 bases and J lost 6, with 5 bases in between. The CDR3 extends over 11 amino acids. The CDR3 protein is CASSLIGEQYF. The CDR3 DNA follows: TGTGCCAGCAGCTTAATTGGCGAGCAGTACTTC.

This clone appeared a few times. The chain carries TRBV5-5 and TRBJ2-7; D remains ambiguous. The CDR3 loop spans 12 amino acids. The ends were cut back, 0 bases at V and 12 bases at J, with 13 bases in the middle. Germline CDR1 SGHKS, CDR2 YYEKEE (reference sequence). The CDR3 sequence is CASSLEVPPLYF. Written as DNA, the CDR3 is TGTGCCAGCAGCTTGGAAGTTCCTCCTTTGTACTTC.

The rearrangement links TRBV4-2 to TRBJ2-3; the D gene is possibly TRBD2 (5 bases). The CDR3 sequence is 13 residues long. Deletions cut 0 bases from V and 7 bases from J, with 8 bases between. Germline loops: CDR1 LGHNA, CDR2 YNFKEQ. DNA of the CDR3: TGTGCCAGCAGCCAAGACGGAGGACATACGCAGTATTTT. It translates to CASSQDGGHTQYF.

This chain connects TRBV11-3 to TRBJ2-7; D is ambiguous. V lost 4 bases, J lost 7 bases, and 8 bases lay in between. Germline V gene lookup returns CDR1 SGHNT and CDR2 YENEEA. CDR3 length: 11 amino acids. CDR3 loop: CASSSGPEQYF. CDR3 coding DNA: TGTGCCAGCAGCTCCGGACCAGAGCAGTACTTC.

This chain links TRBV29-1 with TRBJ2-1, with a possible D match to TRBD1 (6 bases). Germline V gene lookup returns CDR1 SQVTM and CDR2 ANQGSEA. The V gene lost 8 bases and the J gene lost 1 base, with 12 bases spanning the gap. CDR3 length equals 13 residues. DNA of the CDR3: TGCAGCTACAGGGCATTTTCCTACAATGAGCAGTTCTTC. Translation: CSYRAFSYNEQFF.

This clone appeared a single time. This chain uses TRBV6-2 or TRBV6-3 with TRBJ2-3, with a tentative D call TRBD1 (5 bases). CDR1 and CDR2 from the germline V gene are MNHEY and SVGEGT. This CDR3 spans 14 amino acids. The germline V and J ends were trimmed by 4 bases and 0 bases, with 8 bases remaining between them. The CDR3 DNA sequence: TGTGCCAGCAGTTGGCAGGGAAGCACAGATACGCAGTATTTT. The encoded protein is CASSWQGSTDTQYF.

The rearrangement links TRBV15 to TRBJ1-5; TRBD1 might be the D (5 bases). Germline loops: CDR1 LNHNV, CDR2 YYDKDF (reference sequence). Trimming stripped 1 base from V and 8 bases from J, with 12 bases between. The CDR3 runs 14 residues. The CDR3 sequence is CATSRGLGPEPQHF. CDR3 coding DNA: TGTGCCACCAGCAGAGGACTGGGGCCAGAGCCCCAGCATTTT.

The chain carries TRBV14 and TRBJ1-6; D remains unclear. V was trimmed by 4 bases and J by 13 bases, leaving 14 bases between them. CDR3 size: 13 residues. Germline V lookup: CDR1 SGHDN, CDR2 FVKESK. The CDR3 region is CASSLRTGTPLHF. The CDR3 DNA reads TGTGCCAGCAGCCTAAGGACTGGAACTCCCCTCCACTTT.

The chain joins TRBV5-8 to TRBJ1-6, with D perhaps TRBD1 (5 bases). The CDR3 runs to 14 residues. V was trimmed by 3 bases and J by 5 bases, leaving 9 bases between them. Germline-derived CDR1 and CDR2 are SGHTS and YDEGEE. Written as DNA, the CDR3 is TGTGCCAGCAGCTGGCGGGGGGATAATTCACCCCTCCACTTT. Protein: CASSWRGDNSPLHF.

The table lists this clone with a count of one. The V and J genes are TRBV11-3 and TRBJ2-1; 8 nucleotides line up with TRBD1. This CDR3 is 13 amino acids long. The trim removed 4 bases at V and 8 bases at J, leaving 4 bases unmatched. CDR1 SGHNT and CDR2 YENEEA come from the germline V gene. The CDR3 nucleotides read TGTGCCAGCAGCTCGGACAGGGAGGATGAGCAGTTCTTC. It codes for CASSSDREDEQFF.

This rearrangement joins TRBV3-1 (or the pseudogene TRBV3-2) to TRBJ1-2, with a tentative D call TRBD1 (5 bases). The CDR3 sequence is 12 residues long. Between the trimmed V and J ends, which lost 5 bases and 11 bases, there was a span of 15 bases. Germline CDR1 and CDR2: LGHDT and YNNKEL (reference sequence). The CDR3 is CASSNRDGGYTF. In nucleotides, the CDR3 is TGTGCCAGCAGCAACCGGGACGGTGGGTACACCTTC.

This clone occurred once. The gene calls are TRBV10-3 and TRBJ2-3; 8 bases fit TRBD1. CDR3 size: 13 residues. From germline, CDR1 is ENHRY and CDR2 SYGVKD. J was trimmed by 5 bases and V by 8 bases; bases with no gene match: 6. CDR3: CAIHGTGKDTQYF. DNA for the CDR3: TGTGCCATCCATGGGACAGGTAAAGATACGCAGTATTTT.

The chain links TRBV7-8 to TRBJ2-3, with D perhaps TRBD1 (6 bases). Germline CDR1 reads SGHVS; CDR2 reads FQNEAQ. The CDR3 length is 14 residues. Trimming cost V 5 bases and J 6 bases, with 15 bases left between them. The CDR3 loop is CASSTEQGLDTQYF. The CDR3 DNA sequence: TGTGCCAGCAGCACCGAACAGGGATTGGATACGCAGTATTTT.

Worth noting for this clone: At one of its ends the junction is not consistent with the germline gene, which may arise from a read error. J is TRBJ2-1 and V is TRBV12-3 or TRBV12-4, with a tentative D call TRBD2 (6 bases). This CDR3 has 12 amino acids. CDR3 DNA sequence: TGTGCCAGCAGTGAAACTAGCAATAAGCAGTTCTTC. Translation gives CASSETSNKQFF.

The gene calls are TRBV7-9 and TRBJ2-2; 8 bases agree with TRBD2. Germline loops: CDR1 SEHNR, CDR2 FQNEAQ (reference sequence). The V and J ends lost 11 bases and 7 bases, in that order; junction bases with no gene match: 15. CDR3 size: 15 residues. This CDR3 reads CALDNSGGVGGELFF. The CDR3 DNA reads TGTGCCCTGGACAACTCCGGGGGGGTCGGCGGGGAGCTGTTTTTT.

The DNA of the CDR3 is TGTGCCAGCAGCCGGAAGGGGACAGGGGATTCACCCCTCCACTTT. Translation: CASSRKGTGDSPLHF. The chain uses TRBV5-6 and TRBJ1-6; 10 bases are shared with TRBD1. The CDR3 consists of 15 residues. Unmatched junction bases numbered 6, after V lost 4 bases and J lost 8 bases. Germline V gene sequence: CDR1 SGHDT, CDR2 YYEEEE.

V usage is TRBV10-3 and J usage is TRBJ2-1; D perhaps matches TRBD1 (5 bases). The V end lost 6 bases, the J end lost 4 bases, and 16 bases lay between the germline ends. Germline V CDR1 and CDR2: ENHRY, SYGVKD. This CDR3 has 15 amino acids. This CDR3 reads CAISPTQGMYNEQFF. CDR3 in DNA: TGTGCCATCAGCCCCACGCAGGGAATGTACAATGAGCAGTTCTTC.